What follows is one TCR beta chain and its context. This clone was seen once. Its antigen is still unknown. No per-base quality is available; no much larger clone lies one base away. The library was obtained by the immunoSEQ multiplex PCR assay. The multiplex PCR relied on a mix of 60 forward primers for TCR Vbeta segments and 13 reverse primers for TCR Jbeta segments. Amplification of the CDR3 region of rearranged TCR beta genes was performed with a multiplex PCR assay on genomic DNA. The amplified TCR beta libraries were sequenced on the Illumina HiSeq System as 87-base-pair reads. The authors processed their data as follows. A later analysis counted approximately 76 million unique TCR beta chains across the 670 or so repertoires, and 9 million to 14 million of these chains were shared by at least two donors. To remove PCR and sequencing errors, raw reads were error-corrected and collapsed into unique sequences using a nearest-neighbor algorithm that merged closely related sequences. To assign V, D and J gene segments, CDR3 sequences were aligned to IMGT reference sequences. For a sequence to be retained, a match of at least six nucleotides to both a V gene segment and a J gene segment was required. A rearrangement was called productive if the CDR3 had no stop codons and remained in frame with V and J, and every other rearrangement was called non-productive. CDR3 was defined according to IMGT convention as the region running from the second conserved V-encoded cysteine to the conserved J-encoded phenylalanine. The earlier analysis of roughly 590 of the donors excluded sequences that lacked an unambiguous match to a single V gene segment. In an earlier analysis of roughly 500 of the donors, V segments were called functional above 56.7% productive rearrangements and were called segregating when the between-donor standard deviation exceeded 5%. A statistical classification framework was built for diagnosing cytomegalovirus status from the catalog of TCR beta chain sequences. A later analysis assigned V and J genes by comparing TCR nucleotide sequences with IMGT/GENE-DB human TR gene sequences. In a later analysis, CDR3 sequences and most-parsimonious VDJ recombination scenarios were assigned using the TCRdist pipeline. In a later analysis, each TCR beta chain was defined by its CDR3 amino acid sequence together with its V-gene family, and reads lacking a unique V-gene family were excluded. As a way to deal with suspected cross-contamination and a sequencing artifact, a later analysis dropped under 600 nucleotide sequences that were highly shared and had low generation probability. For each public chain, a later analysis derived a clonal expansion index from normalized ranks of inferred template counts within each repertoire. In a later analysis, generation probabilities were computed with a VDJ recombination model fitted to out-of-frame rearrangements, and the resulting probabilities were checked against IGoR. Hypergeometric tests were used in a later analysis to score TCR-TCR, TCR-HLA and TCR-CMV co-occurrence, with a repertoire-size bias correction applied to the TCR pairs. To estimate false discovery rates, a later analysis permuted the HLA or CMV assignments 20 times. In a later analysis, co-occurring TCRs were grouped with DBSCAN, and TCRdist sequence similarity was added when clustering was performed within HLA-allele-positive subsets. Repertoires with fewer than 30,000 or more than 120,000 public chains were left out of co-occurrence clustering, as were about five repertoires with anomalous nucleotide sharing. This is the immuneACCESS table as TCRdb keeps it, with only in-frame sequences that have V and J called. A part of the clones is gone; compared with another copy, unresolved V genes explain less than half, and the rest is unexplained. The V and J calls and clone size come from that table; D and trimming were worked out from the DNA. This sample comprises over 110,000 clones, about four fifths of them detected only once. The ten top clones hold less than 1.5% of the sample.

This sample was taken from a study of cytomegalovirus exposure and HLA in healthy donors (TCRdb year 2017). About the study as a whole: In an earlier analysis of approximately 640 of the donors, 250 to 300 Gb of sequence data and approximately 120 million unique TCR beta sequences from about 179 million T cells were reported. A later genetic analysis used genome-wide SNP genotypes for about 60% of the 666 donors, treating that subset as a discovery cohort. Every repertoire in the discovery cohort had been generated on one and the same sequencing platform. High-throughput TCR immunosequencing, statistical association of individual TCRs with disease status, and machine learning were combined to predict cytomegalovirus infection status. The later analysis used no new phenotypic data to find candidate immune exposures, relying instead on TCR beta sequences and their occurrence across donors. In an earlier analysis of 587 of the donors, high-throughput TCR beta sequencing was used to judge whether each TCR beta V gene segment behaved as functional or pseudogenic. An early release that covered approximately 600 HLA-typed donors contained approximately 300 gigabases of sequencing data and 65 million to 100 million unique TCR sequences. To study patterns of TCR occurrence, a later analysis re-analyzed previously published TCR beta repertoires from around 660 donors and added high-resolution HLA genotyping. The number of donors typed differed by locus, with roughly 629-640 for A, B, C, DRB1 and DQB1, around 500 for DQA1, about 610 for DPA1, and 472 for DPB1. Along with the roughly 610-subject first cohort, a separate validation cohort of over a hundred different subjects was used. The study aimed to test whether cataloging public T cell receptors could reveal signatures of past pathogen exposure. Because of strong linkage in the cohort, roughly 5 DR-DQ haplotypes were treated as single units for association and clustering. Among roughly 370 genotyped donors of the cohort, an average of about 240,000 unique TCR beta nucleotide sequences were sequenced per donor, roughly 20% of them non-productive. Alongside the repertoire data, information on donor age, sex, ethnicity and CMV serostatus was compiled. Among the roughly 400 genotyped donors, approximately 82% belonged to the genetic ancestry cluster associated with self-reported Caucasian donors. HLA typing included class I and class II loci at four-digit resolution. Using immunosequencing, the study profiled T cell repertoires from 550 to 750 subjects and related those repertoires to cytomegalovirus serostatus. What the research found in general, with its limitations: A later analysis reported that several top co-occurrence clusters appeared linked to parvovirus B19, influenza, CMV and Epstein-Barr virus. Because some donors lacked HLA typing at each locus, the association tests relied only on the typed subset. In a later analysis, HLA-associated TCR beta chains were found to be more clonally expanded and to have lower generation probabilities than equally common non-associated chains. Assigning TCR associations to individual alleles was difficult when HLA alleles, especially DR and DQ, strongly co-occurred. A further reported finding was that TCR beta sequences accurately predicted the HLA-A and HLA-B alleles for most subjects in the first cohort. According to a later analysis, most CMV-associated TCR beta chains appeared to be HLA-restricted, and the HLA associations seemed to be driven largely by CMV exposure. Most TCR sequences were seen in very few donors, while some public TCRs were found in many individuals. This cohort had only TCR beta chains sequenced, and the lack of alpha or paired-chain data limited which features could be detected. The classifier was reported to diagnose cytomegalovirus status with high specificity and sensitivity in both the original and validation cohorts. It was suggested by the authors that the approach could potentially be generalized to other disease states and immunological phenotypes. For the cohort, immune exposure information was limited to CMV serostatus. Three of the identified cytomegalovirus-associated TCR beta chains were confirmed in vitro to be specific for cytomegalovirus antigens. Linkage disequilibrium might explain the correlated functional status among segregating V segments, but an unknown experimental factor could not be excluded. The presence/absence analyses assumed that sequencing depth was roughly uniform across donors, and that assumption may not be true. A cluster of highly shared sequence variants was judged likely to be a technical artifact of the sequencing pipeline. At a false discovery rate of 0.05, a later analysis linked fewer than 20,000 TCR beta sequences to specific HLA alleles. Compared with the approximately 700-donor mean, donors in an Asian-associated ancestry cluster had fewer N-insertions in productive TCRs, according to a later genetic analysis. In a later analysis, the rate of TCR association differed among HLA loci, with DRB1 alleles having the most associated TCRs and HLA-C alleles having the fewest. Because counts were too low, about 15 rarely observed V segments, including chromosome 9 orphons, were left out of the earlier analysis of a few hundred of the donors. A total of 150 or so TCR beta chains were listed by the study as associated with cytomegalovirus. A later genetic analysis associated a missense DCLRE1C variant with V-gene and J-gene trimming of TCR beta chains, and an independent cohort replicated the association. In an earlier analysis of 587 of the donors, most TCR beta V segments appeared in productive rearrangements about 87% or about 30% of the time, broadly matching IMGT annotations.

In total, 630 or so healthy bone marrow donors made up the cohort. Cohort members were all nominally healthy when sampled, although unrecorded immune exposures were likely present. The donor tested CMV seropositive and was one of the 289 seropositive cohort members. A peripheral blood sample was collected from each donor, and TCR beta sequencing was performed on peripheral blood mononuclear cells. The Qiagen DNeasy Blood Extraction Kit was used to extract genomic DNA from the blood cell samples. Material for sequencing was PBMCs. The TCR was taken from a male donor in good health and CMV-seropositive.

The nucleotides read TGCGCCAGCAGCCAAGTGCCAGGGATGGTAGATACGCAGTATTTT. Its protein reads: CASSQVPGMVDTQYF. This sequence uses TRBV4-1 and TRBJ2-3; possibly the D gene is TRBD1, per 5 matching bases. CDR1 is given as MGHRA and CDR2 as YSYEKL, both from the germline V gene. V sheds 1 base and J sheds 5 bases, leaving 13 bases between their ends. Measured from the cysteine to the phenylalanine, the CDR3 is 15 residues long. The entry retains the CDR3 DNA only, 45 bases that are in frame from base 1.